The 25 T cell receptor beta chains given below trace back to one sample, sequenced in a study of T cells in women clearing cervical HPV infection. Only in-frame clones appear in the TCRdb table, and some are missing; sequencing was by immunoSEQ multiplex PCR. This sample's clone table lists 22,000 or so clones. Sequencing was carried out using blood buffy coat. Source of these receptors: a woman aged 18 to 75 with a cervical HPV16 infection that either progressed to CIN3+ or cleared (not recorded which).

Worth noting for this clone: The read is 3 residues too short to cover the CDR3 end, so that end is filled in from the germline J gene. The V and J genes are TRBV2 and TRBJ1-5, with D perhaps TRBD1 (5 bases). This CDR3 contains 15 residues. Germline assignment: CDR1 SNHLY and CDR2 FYNNEI. The V end lost 6 bases, the J end lost 2 bases, and 14 bases lay between the germline ends. CDR3 region: CASSPRDYGNQPQHF. The sequenced part of the CDR3 DNA is TGTGCCAGCAGCCCCAGGGATTACGGCAATCAGCCC.

CDR3 DNA (partial): TGTGCCTGGAGTGACTCAAGCGGGAGAGTAGGCGGGGAG. Translating gives CAWSDSSGRVGGE. The whole CDR3 reads CAWSDSSGRVGGELFF. The rearrangement links TRBV30 to TRBJ2-2, with 8 nucleotides matching TRBD2. Read sequence stops 3 residues before the CDR3 end, and the germline J gene provides the missing end. Germline loops: CDR1 GTSNPN, CDR2 SVGIG (reference sequence). The trim removed 1 base at V and 7 bases at J, leaving 11 bases unmatched. This CDR3 is built from 16 residues.

Details on this clone: At one boundary the junction diverges from the germline segment, which might be a read error. The CDR3 extends 3 residues past the end of the read, so its final part is completed from the germline J gene. This rearrangement joins TRBV7-7 to TRBJ2-1; 7 nucleotides match TRBD1. Germline CDR1 reads SSHAT; CDR2 reads FNYEAQ (reference sequence). The CDR3 sequence is 14 residues long. The sequenced part of the CDR3 DNA is TGTGCTAGCAGCTCAGGGGGTGGGTCTAATGAG. Translation: CASSSGGGSNE. The entire CDR3 protein is CASSSGGGSNEQFF.

Worth noting for this clone: The sequenced fragment ends 3 residues before the CDR3 boundary, so the rest is inferred from the germline J gene. The chain couples TRBV7-6 to TRBJ2-1; weak D call: TRBD1 (5 bases). Trimming stripped 6 bases from V and 4 bases from J, with 16 bases between. The germline CDR1 and CDR2 sequences are SGHVS and FNYEAQ. CDR3 length: 15 amino acids. CDR3 bases read: TGTGCCAGCAGTCAAAGAGGCAGGGTATACAATGAG. This translates into CASSQRGRVYNE. The whole CDR3 protein reads CASSQRGRVYNEQFF.

Details on this clone: Sequencing ends 3 residues short of the CDR3 end; the germline J gene provides the rest. The rearrangement uses TRBV5-1 and TRBJ2-2; TRBD1 might be the D (5 bases). V gave up 4 bases and J gave up 6 bases, with 16 bases separating them. CDR1 and CDR2 from the germline V gene are SGHRS and YFSETQ. There are 15 residues in the CDR3. CDR3 protein: CASSPEQGFSGELFF. Incomplete CDR3 DNA: TGCGCCAGCAGCCCTGAGCAGGGTTTCTCCGGGGAG.

A word on this clone: The read finishes 3 residues shy of the CDR3 end, and the germline J gene is used to complete it. This chain joins TRBV28 and TRBJ1-1; D gene ambiguous. CDR3 length: 15 residues. V was cut by 7 bases and J by 2 bases, with 17 bases left in between. The germline CDR1 and CDR2 sequences are MDHEN and SYDVKM. The CDR3 protein is CASIPSSPLNTEAFF. CDR3 bases read: TGTGCCAGCATCCCTAGCTCCCCCTTAAACACTGAA.

Comment on this clone: From the germline J gene comes the end of the CDR3, since the read stops 3 residues before it. The chain employs TRBV5-1 and TRBJ2-2; 7 nucleotides agree with TRBD2. V was clipped by 0 bases and J by 1 base; unmatched bases: 0. CDR1 and CDR2 (germline): SGHRS, YFSETQ. The CDR3 extends over 15 amino acids. CDR3 residues: CASSLGGRNTGELFF. The covered CDR3 bases are TGCGCCAGCAGCTTGGGCGGGAGGAACACCGGGGAG.

Concerning this clone: The CDR3 extends 3 residues past the end of the read, so its final part is completed from the germline J gene. The chain has TRBV5-6 and TRBJ1-4; D ambiguous. CDR1 and CDR2 (germline): SGHDT, YYEEEE. V lost 0 bases and J lost 4, with 10 bases in between. The CDR3 length is 15 residues. The CDR3 DNA, read in part, is TGTGCCAGCAGCTTGGTACAGATTAATAATGAAAAA. This sequence encodes CASSLVQINNEK. In full, the CDR3 is CASSLVQINNEKLFF. Looking up the rest from reference TRBV5-6 and TRBJ1-4 gives the full variable domain: DAGVTQSPTHLIKTRGQQVTLRCSPKSGHDTVSWYQQALGQGPQFIFQYYEEEERQRGNFPDRFSGHQFPNYSSELNVNALLLGDSALYLCASSLVQINNEKLFFGSGTQLSVL.

A remark on this clone: Coverage ceases 3 residues before the CDR3 finishes, and the germline J gene fills in the end. The rearrangement joins TRBV20-1 to TRBJ2-1; 7 bases line up with TRBD2. Germline CDR1 reads DFQATT; CDR2 reads SNEGSKA (reference sequence). The CDR3 is 15 residues long. V was clipped by 2 bases and J by 0 bases; unmatched bases: 4. The sequenced part of the CDR3 DNA is TGCAGTGCTAGATCCGGGACTATCTCCTACAATGAG. Translated: CSARSGTISYNE. The full CDR3 reads CSARSGTISYNEQFF.

A word on this clone: The read ends 3 residues early relative to the CDR3; the germline J gene fills the gap. The genes are TRBV19 and TRBJ1-3; TRBD1 might be the D (5 bases). From germline, CDR1 is LNHDA and CDR2 SQIVND (reference sequence). This CDR3 is 15 amino acids long. V lost 4 bases, J lost 4 bases, and 14 bases lay in between. Here the CDR3 reads CASSTTSGSGNTIYF. Partial CDR3 DNA: TGTGCCAGTAGTACAACCTCAGGGTCCGGAAACACC. The full variable domain, its missing parts supplied by reference TRBV19 and TRBJ1-3, is DGGITQSPKYLFRKEGQNVTLSCEQNLNHDAMYWYRQDPGQGLRLIYYSQIVNDFQKGDIAEGYSVSREKKESFPLTVTSAQKNPTAFYLCASSTTSGSGNTIYFGEGSWLTVV.

For this clone: The read ends 3 residues before the CDR3 terminus; that terminus is restored from the germline J gene. V usage is TRBV19 and J usage is TRBJ1-5; D is uncertain. The CDR3 is 18 residues long. V shed 5 bases and J shed 3 bases, with 23 bases lying between them. Germline CDR1 is LNHDA and CDR2 is SQIVND (reference sequence). The part of the CDR3 DNA that was read is TGTGCCAGTAGTTTCCAGTCTTGGGCAGGAGAAGTCAATCAGCCC. It encodes CASSFQSWAGEVNQP. The full-length CDR3 reads as CASSFQSWAGEVNQPQHF.

In the case of this clone: One end of the junction varies from germline; a read error may be responsible. This CDR3 reads CASSQDNGSGANVLTF. CDR3 DNA (partial): TGCGCCAGCAGCCAAGATAACGGCTCTGGGGCCAACGTC. This chain links TRBV4-2 with TRBJ2-6; D ambiguous. The CDR3 goes on 3 residues after the read ends, and that part is filled in from the germline J gene. The germline gives CDR1 LGHNA, CDR2 YNFKEQ. The CDR3 is 16 amino acids.

As regards this clone: The DNA ends 3 residues before the CDR3 does, and the rest of the CDR3 is filled in from the germline J gene. The rearrangement joins TRBV7-8 to TRBJ2-5; D is ambiguous. The length of the CDR3 is 16 residues. Germline V gene sequence: CDR1 SGHVS, CDR2 FQNEAQ. V dropped 2 bases and J dropped 4 bases, with 17 bases sitting between them. CDR3 sequence: CASSLILVRKSETQYF. The part of the CDR3 DNA that was read is TGTGCCAGCAGCTTAATTCTAGTTAGAAAGTCAGAGACC.

Remarks on this clone: The read ends 3 residues shy of where the CDR3 ends; the end is completed using the germline J gene. The chain uses TRBV7-9 and TRBJ1-2, with 8 positions matching TRBD1. V was clipped by 3 bases and J by 6 bases; unmatched bases: 6. The CDR3 has 14 residues. Germline loops: CDR1 SEHNR, CDR2 FQNEAQ (reference sequence). The chain's CDR3 is CASSLGQGANGYTF. The CDR3 bases that were read are TGTGCCAGCAGCTTGGGCCAGGGGGCGAATGGC.

Note on this clone: The CDR3 end lies 3 residues beyond the end of the read and is filled in from the germline J gene. The V call is TRBV19, the J call TRBJ2-7; D not resolved. V gave up 5 bases and J gave up 3 bases, with 11 bases separating them. The germline gives CDR1 LNHDA, CDR2 SQIVND (reference sequence). This CDR3 is 13 amino acids long. CDR3 bases read: TGTGCCAGTAGTGACGGCGGAAACTACGAG. Its protein product is CASSDGGNYE. In full, the CDR3 reads CASSDGGNYEQYF.

As regards this clone: The read halts 3 residues ahead of the CDR3 end, with the missing end drawn from the germline J gene. This chain links TRBV19 with TRBJ2-7; the match to TRBD2 covers 7 bases. The CDR3 extends over 14 amino acids. V shed 7 bases and J 6 bases; nucleotides not matched to a gene: 12. CDR1 and CDR2 (germline): LNHDA, SQIVND (reference sequence). The sequenced CDR3 bases are TGTGCCAGTACCCCCGGGGGGAATAGAGCCGAG. It codes for CASTPGGNRAE. In full, the CDR3 is CASTPGGNRAEQYF.

About this clone itself: The CDR3 is cut off 3 residues early in the read; its end comes from the germline J gene. This chain links TRBV29-1 with TRBJ1-2; no firm D call. This CDR3 is built from 14 residues. Deletions cut 1 base from V and 4 bases from J, with 13 bases between. Germline loops: CDR1 SQVTM, CDR2 ANQGSEA. The CDR3 is CSVEVSPGSYGYTF. The covered CDR3 bases are TGCAGCGTTGAAGTTTCACCAGGCTCCTATGGC.

Points on this clone: The read stops 3 residues short of the end of the CDR3; the missing end is completed from the germline J gene. The rearrangement links TRBV19 to TRBJ2-2, with D uncertain. The germline CDR1 and CDR2 sequences are LNHDA and SQIVND (reference sequence). This CDR3 spans 14 amino acids. V dropped 8 bases and J dropped 1 base, with 11 bases sitting between them. CDR3 bases read: TGTGCCAGTGCGACTGGAGAGAACACCGGGGAG. The encoded protein is CASATGENTGE. The entire CDR3 reads CASATGENTGELFF.

Notes on this clone: The read terminates 3 residues before the CDR3 end, so the remaining end is supplied by the germline J gene. V and J are TRBV20-1 and TRBJ2-5; 7 nucleotides line up with TRBD2. Germline assignment: CDR1 DFQATT and CDR2 SNEGSKA (reference sequence). Trimming at V came to 5 bases and at J to 5 bases, leaving 8 bases not matched to a gene. The CDR3 is made up of 13 amino acids. The part of the CDR3 DNA that was read is TGCAGTGCTCCAGTCGGGGGGACGGAGACC. It yields the protein CSAPVGGTET. In full, the CDR3 reads CSAPVGGTETQYF.

On this clone: The read ends 3 residues before the CDR3 terminus; that terminus is restored from the germline J gene. This rearrangement joins TRBV19 to TRBJ2-1; maybe TRBD1 (6 bases). Trimming left V 1 base short and J 4 bases short, with 14 bases between. Germline CDR1 reads LNHDA; CDR2 reads SQIVND (reference sequence). The CDR3 length is 16 residues. Partial CDR3 DNA: TGTGCCAGTAGTATAGTCAGCCAGGGGCCTTACAATGAG. Translating gives CASSIVSQGPYNE. The whole CDR3 is CASSIVSQGPYNEQFF. Filled out from reference TRBV19 and TRBJ2-1, the complete variable domain reads DGGITQSPKYLFRKEGQNVTLSCEQNLNHDAMYWYRQDPGQGLRLIYYSQIVNDFQKGDIAEGYSVSREKKESFPLTVTSAQKNPTAFYLCASSIVSQGPYNEQFFGPGTRLTVL.

To note about this clone: The CDR3 is cut off 3 residues early in the read; its end comes from the germline J gene. The chain is built from TRBV7-9 and TRBJ2-3; a weak D match, TRBD2 (5 bases). Trimming took 4 bases from V and 3 from J, leaving 5 bases between them. Germline V gene sequence: CDR1 SEHNR, CDR2 FQNEAQ (reference sequence). The length of the CDR3 is 12 residues. The sequenced CDR3 bases are TGTGCCAGCAGCTGGACTACAGATACG. As protein: CASSWTTDT. The whole CDR3 is CASSWTTDTQYF.

In the case of this clone: The read falls 3 residues short of the CDR3 end, and the missing part is taken from the germline J gene. The chain combines TRBV5-6 with TRBJ1-6, with D possibly being TRBD1 (5 bases). The V gene's germline CDR1 is SGHDT and CDR2 YYEEEE. V was clipped by 4 bases and J by 5 bases, with 10 bases between them. The CDR3 extends over 14 amino acids. The sequenced CDR3 bases are TGTGCCAGCAGCGGGGGGACGGATAATTCACCC. This sequence encodes CASSGGTDNSP. The CDR3 in its entirety is CASSGGTDNSPLHF.

As concerns this clone: The read halts 3 residues ahead of the CDR3 end, with the missing end drawn from the germline J gene. V and J are TRBV19 and TRBJ1-1, with 8 bases lining up with TRBD1. CDR1 and CDR2 from the germline V gene are LNHDA and SQIVND (reference sequence). There are 14 residues in the CDR3. Partial CDR3 DNA: TGTGCCAGTAGTACCACGGACAGGGTAGACGGA. Translation gives CASSTTDRVDG. In full, the CDR3 reads CASSTTDRVDGAFF.

About this clone: The read ends 3 residues early relative to the CDR3; the germline J gene fills the gap. This sequence joins TRBV2 and TRBJ1-2; D ambiguous. The CDR3 extends over 13 amino acids. V was pared by 6 bases and J by 4 bases, with 12 bases between. Germline values: CDR1 SNHLY, CDR2 FYNNEI. CDR3 bases read: TGTGCCAGCAGGGTTTGGCGGTCCTATGGC. Translation gives CASRVWRSYG. The entire CDR3 reads CASRVWRSYGYTF. The variable domain in full, with the rest retrieved from reference TRBV2 and TRBJ1-2, is EPEVTQTPSHQVTQMGQEVILRCVPISNHLYFYWYRQILGQKVEFLVSFYNNEISEKSEIFDDQFSVERPDGSNFTLKIRSTKLEDSAMYFCASRVWRSYGYTFGSGTRLTVV.

Turning to this clone: With the read ending 3 residues before the CDR3 end, the germline J gene is used to fill in that end. This chain joins TRBV18 and TRBJ2-5; D unclear. Between the trimmed V and J ends, which lost 3 bases and 2 bases, there was a span of 7 bases. Germline V CDR1 and CDR2: KGHSH, LQKENI. CDR3 length: 13 amino acids. The CDR3 protein is CASSPANQETQYF. The CDR3 DNA, read in part, is TGTGCCAGCTCACCGGCCAATCAAGAGACC.